This passage covers 28 T cell receptor beta chains from one sample sequenced in a study of cytomegalovirus exposure and HLA in healthy donors. The PCR employed 60 Vbeta primers together with 13 Jbeta primers. Generated by immunoSEQ multiplex PCR, the TCRdb table keeps only in-frame clones and is missing some. The data contain roughly 180,000 clones, approximately 80% of them seen just once; the ten biggest clones take up 0.6% to 0.95%. Material for sequencing was PBMCs. The receptor set was obtained from a female donor in good health and CMV-seronegative.

This chain connects TRBV4-3 to TRBJ2-2; TRBD1 might be the D (5 bases). The CDR3 contains 16 residues. The germline V gene encodes CDR1 LGHNA and CDR2 YSLEER. With 0 bases removed from V and 2 bases from J, the gap between germline ends came to 10 bases. CDR3 DNA sequence: TGCGCCAGCAGCCAAGACAGGGCTGAAAACACCGGGGAGCTGTTTTTT. Translation gives CASSQDRAENTGELFF.

This chain links TRBV4-2 with TRBJ2-1, with TRBD2 matching over 9 bases. With V trimmed by 0 bases and J by 4 bases, 13 bases remained unmatched. Germline CDR1 and CDR2: LGHNA and YNFKEQ. CDR3 size: 19 residues. Written as DNA, the CDR3 is TGTGCCAGCAGCCAAGATACCCTAGCGGGGCCTCCTCGTTACAATGAGCAGTTCTTC. It codes for CASSQDTLAGPPRYNEQFF.

DNA for the CDR3: TGTGCCAGCAGCTTACGCTCACAGGGAGCCTATGGCTACACCTTC. Amino acid sequence: CASSLRSQGAYGYTF. The J gene is TRBJ1-2, the V gene TRBV7-9, with TRBD1 as a possible D gene (6 bases). V gave up 2 bases and J gave up 4 bases, with 14 bases separating them. CDR3 size: 15 residues. From germline, CDR1 is SEHNR and CDR2 FQNEAQ (reference sequence).

This clone was picked up one time. The chain couples TRBV28 to TRBJ1-2; D ambiguous. V shed 4 bases and J shed 6 bases, with 9 bases lying between them. The CDR3 loop spans 12 amino acids. Germline V lookup: CDR1 MDHEN, CDR2 SYDVKM. The CDR3 here is CASSSQPDGYTF. The DNA for the CDR3 is TGTGCCAGCAGTTCCCAACCGGATGGCTACACCTTC.

This rearrangement joins TRBV5-1 to TRBJ2-7, with 10 bases matching TRBD1. J was trimmed by 5 bases and V by 4 bases; bases with no gene match: 12. CDR1 is SGHRS, CDR2 YFSETQ, per germline. The CDR3 totals 16 residues. For the CDR3, the DNA is TGCGCCAGCAGCGCGGGACCCGGGACAGGGGCCCACGAGCAGTACTTC. Residues: CASSAGPGTGAHEQYF.

The table lists this clone with a count of one. Since the CDR3 does not end with the conserved phenylalanine or tryptophan, this likely comes from a read error. The rearrangement uses TRBV29-1 and TRBJ2-7; D may be TRBD1 (6 bases). Trimming shortened V by 3 bases and J by 4 bases, and 16 bases separated the two germline ends. This CDR3 region has 14 residues. CDR1 is SQVTM, CDR2 ANQGSEA, per germline. CDR3 sequence (DNA): TGCAGCGTTGAGGAGACTGGGCAGGGGTACGAGCAGTACCTC. Protein product: CSVEETGQGYEQYL.

The gene calls are TRBV7-3 and TRBJ2-2, with TRBD2 matching over 9 bases. Germline V CDR1 and CDR2: SGHTA, FQGTGA. This CDR3 region has 20 residues. The ends lost 4 bases at V and 4 bases at J; junction bases unmatched: 19. For the CDR3, the DNA is TGTGCCAGCAGCTCCCTGGGGAGGGGCGGGAGGGCACGTGGCACCGGGGAGCTGTTTTTT. It translates to CASSSLGRGGRARGTGELFF.

This chain joins TRBV19 and TRBJ2-7, with D perhaps matching TRBD1 (6 bases). V was shortened by 6 bases and J by 1 base, with 10 bases between the two germline ends. Germline CDR1 and CDR2: LNHDA and SQIVND (reference sequence). This CDR3 has 13 residues. CDR3: CASRQGRSYEQYF. In DNA form, the CDR3 reads TGTGCCAGTAGACAGGGTCGATCCTACGAGCAGTACTTC.

This clone occurred once. CDR3 region: CATSLDGDIGYTF. The DNA of the CDR3 is TGTGCCACCAGCCTGGACGGGGATATTGGCTACACCTTC. The chain recombines TRBV15 with TRBJ1-2; no clear D gene. This CDR3 is built from 13 residues. Trimming removed 5 bases from V and 7 bases from J, with 14 bases in between. Germline values: CDR1 LNHNV, CDR2 YYDKDF (reference sequence).

The J gene is TRBJ2-1, the V gene TRBV4-1; 9 bases match TRBD1. The CDR3 has 16 residues. Germline V gene data show CDR1 as MGHRA and CDR2 as YSYEKL. Trimming at V came to 2 bases and at J to 4 bases, leaving 6 bases not matched to a gene. The CDR3 here is CASSQTGTGTYNEQFF. CDR3 bases: TGCGCCAGCAGCCAAACCGGGACAGGGACTTACAATGAGCAGTTCTTC.

J is TRBJ1-4 and V is TRBV7-9; 8 bases align to TRBD1. The V gene end was trimmed by 5 bases and the J gene end by 4 bases; junction bases not matched to a gene: 6. Per germline, CDR1 SEHNR and CDR2 FQNEAQ (reference sequence). The CDR3 extends over 15 amino acids. This CDR3 is CASSQGQVSNEKLFF. The CDR3 DNA sequence: TGTGCCAGCAGCCAGGGACAGGTTAGTAATGAAAAACTGTTTTTT.

V gene TRBV25-1 combines with J gene TRBJ1-4; D is perhaps TRBD1 (5 bases). With 1 base removed from V and 5 bases from J, the gap between germline ends came to 14 bases. The CDR3 is 16 amino acids. In germline, CDR1 is MGHDK, CDR2 SYGVNS. CDR3 region: CASSEFGGLRNEKLFF. The CDR3 coding sequence is TGTGCCAGCAGTGAATTTGGGGGGTTGAGAAATGAAAAACTGTTTTTT. The variable domain in full, with the rest retrieved from reference TRBV25-1 and TRBJ1-4, is EADIYQTPRYLVIGTGKKITLECSQTMGHDKMYWYQQDPGMELHLIHYSYGVNSTEKGDLSSESTVSRIRTEHFPLTLESARPSHTSQYLCASSEFGGLRNEKLFFGSGTQLSVL.

The chain joins TRBV30 to TRBJ2-2; D not certain. The germline V gene has CDR1 GTSNPN and CDR2 SVGIG (reference sequence). The CDR3 is 17 amino acids. V lost 5 bases and J lost 4, with 23 bases in between. CDR3 loop: CAWETARLLLGTGELFF. In nucleotides, the CDR3 is TGTGCCTGGGAAACGGCCAGACTCCTTTTGGGCACCGGGGAGCTGTTTTTT. The variable domain in full, with the rest retrieved from reference TRBV30 and TRBJ2-2, is SQTIHQWPATLVQPVGSPLSLECTVEGTSNPNLYWYRQAAGRGLQLLFYSVGIGQISSEVPQNLSASRPQDRQFILSSKKLLLSDSGFYLCAWETARLLLGTGELFFGEGSRLTVL.

The CDR3 sequence is CASTLGQPNTGELFF. CDR3 coding DNA: TGTGCCAGCACTCTTGGACAACCGAACACCGGGGAGCTGTTTTTT. The chain recombines TRBV6-5 with TRBJ2-2; the D gene is possibly TRBD1 (5 bases). From germline, CDR1 is MNHEY and CDR2 SVGAGI. CDR3 size: 15 residues. V was trimmed by 7 bases and J by 0 bases, leaving 12 bases between them.

The chain carries TRBV4-3 and TRBJ2-1; unclear D gene. Germline CDR1 LGHNA, CDR2 YSLEER. The CDR3 runs 15 residues. V was trimmed by 1 base and J by 0 bases, leaving 7 bases between them. The CDR3: CASSQGIDSYNEQFF. The CDR3 DNA sequence: TGCGCCAGCAGCCAAGGCATAGACTCCTACAATGAGCAGTTCTTC.

This clone was picked up a small number of times. The chain employs TRBV5-1 and TRBJ2-4, with D unclear. The CDR3 is 17 amino acids. Trimming stripped 0 bases from V and 0 bases from J, with 13 bases between. From germline, CDR1 is SGHRS and CDR2 YFSETQ. The CDR3 here is CASSLDPGLLAKNIQYF. The CDR3 DNA reads TGCGCCAGCAGCTTGGACCCAGGCCTATTAGCCAAAAACATTCAGTACTTC.

The chain employs TRBV6-1 and TRBJ2-5; tentatively, D is TRBD2 (5 bases). Germline V CDR1 and CDR2: MNHNS, SASEGT. V shed 6 bases and J shed 7 bases, with 6 bases lying between them. The CDR3 covers 10 residues. For the CDR3, the DNA is TGTGCCAGCAGGGAGGCGACCCAGTACTTC. It yields the protein CASREATQYF.

The rearrangement joins TRBV5-4 to TRBJ1-1; 7 positions match TRBD1. After removal of 0 bases from V and 5 bases from J, the junction contained 4 bases not matched to a gene. The CDR3 extends over 14 amino acids. CDR1 SGHNT and CDR2 YYREEE come from the germline V gene (reference sequence). CDR3 protein: CASSLGQGRTEAFF. The CDR3 nucleotides read TGTGCCAGCAGCTTGGGACAGGGAAGGACTGAAGCTTTCTTT.

This clone came up a few times. The gene calls are TRBV6-5 and TRBJ1-5; D is undetermined. The CDR3 loop spans 13 amino acids. Germline V gene data show CDR1 as MNHEY and CDR2 as SVGAGI. Trimming removed 4 bases at V and 3 bases at J, with 7 bases between. The CDR3 DNA follows: TGTGCCAGCAGTTCCCGAGCCAATCAGCCCCAGCATTTT. It specifies CASSSRANQPQHF.

V and J are TRBV18 and TRBJ2-7, with 10 positions matching TRBD1. Germline trimming cut 2 bases from V and 2 bases from J; bases unmatched to any gene: 3. Germline V gene data show CDR1 as KGHSH and CDR2 as LQKENI. The CDR3 extends over 15 amino acids. Here the CDR3 reads CASSPGTGATYEQYF. For the CDR3, the DNA is TGTGCCAGCTCACCAGGGACAGGGGCCACCTACGAGCAGTACTTC.

As DNA, the CDR3 is TGTGCCAGTAGCCTGACTCCGGGACAGGGGTCTGAGACCCAGTACTTC. It yields the protein CASSLTPGQGSETQYF. The rearrangement uses TRBV19 and TRBJ2-5; 10 bases align to TRBD1. The CDR3 extends over 16 amino acids. The J segment lost 5 bases and the V segment lost 6 bases, leaving 12 bases of the junction unmatched. Germline values: CDR1 LNHDA, CDR2 SQIVND (reference sequence).

This chain links TRBV10-3 with TRBJ1-5; 8 nucleotides align to TRBD1. CDR3 size: 16 residues. After removal of 10 bases from V and 0 bases from J, the junction contained 11 bases not matched to a gene. Per the germline V gene, CDR1 is ENHRY and CDR2 is SYGVKD. CDR3 sequence (DNA): TGTGCCACCAGCGGGTGGGACAGGAGTAGCAATCAGCCCCAGCATTTT. Translated, it gives CATSGWDRSSNQPQHF.

The chain recombines TRBV28 with TRBJ1-5, with 8 bases that match TRBD1. The V and J ends lost 2 bases and 8 bases, in that order; junction bases with no gene match: 8. CDR3 size: 15 residues. Germline V gene lookup returns CDR1 MDHEN and CDR2 SYDVKM. The CDR3 DNA follows: TGTGCCAGCAGTTTACGGACAGGGATGTATAAGCCCCAGCATTTT. This sequence encodes CASSLRTGMYKPQHF.

The rearrangement joins TRBV30 to TRBJ2-2; 7 positions agree with TRBD2. This CDR3 region has 15 residues. The V gene's germline CDR1 is GTSNPN and CDR2 SVGIG (reference sequence). V lost 1 base and J lost 0; bases outside the gene matches: 2. This CDR3 reads CAWSDGGTNTGELFF. In DNA form, the CDR3 reads TGTGCCTGGAGTGACGGGGGGACGAACACCGGGGAGCTGTTTTTT.

The sample holds a few counts of this clone. The J gene is TRBJ2-1, the V gene TRBV30, with TRBD2 matching 10 bases. The germline V gene has CDR1 GTSNPN and CDR2 SVGIG (reference sequence). The CDR3 is 12 residues long. Trimming cost V 6 bases and J 6 bases; bases outside gene matches: 2. CDR3 nucleotide sequence: TGTGCCTGCCAGCGGGGGGGCAATGAGCAGTTCTTC. Residues: CACQRGGNEQFF. Full variable domain (missing parts from reference TRBV30 and TRBJ2-1): SQTIHQWPATLVQPVGSPLSLECTVEGTSNPNLYWYRQAAGRGLQLLFYSVGIGQISSEVPQNLSASRPQDRQFILSSKKLLLSDSGFYLCACQRGGNEQFFGPGTRLTVL.

This rearrangement joins TRBV5-8 to TRBJ1-5; TRBD1 aligns across 9 bases. Germline V CDR1 and CDR2: SGHTS, YDEGEE. The CDR3 extends over 18 amino acids. V was pared by 4 bases and J by 6 bases, with 17 bases of the junction left unmatched. The CDR3 region is CASSATAPGTGSGQPQHF. In DNA, the CDR3 is TGTGCCAGCAGCGCTACTGCCCCCGGGACAGGGAGCGGTCAGCCCCAGCATTTT.

This chain joins TRBV7-9 and TRBJ2-1; TRBD1 matches 12 bases. The CDR3 is made up of 18 amino acids. V trimming: 5 bases; J trimming: 6 bases; junction bases outside the gene matches: 14. Germline V CDR1 and CDR2: SEHNR, FQNEAQ (reference sequence). CDR3 region: CASSRGTGGRRTSNEQFF. CDR3 sequence (DNA): TGTGCCAGCAGCCGAGGGACAGGGGGCCGCAGGACAAGCAATGAGCAGTTCTTC.

J is TRBJ2-5 and V is TRBV20-1, with D unclear. Trimming removed 5 bases at V and 0 bases at J, with 4 bases between. This CDR3 is 11 amino acids long. The germline V gene has CDR1 DFQATT and CDR2 SNEGSKA (reference sequence). CDR3 sequence: CSARYQETQYF. As DNA, the CDR3 is TGCAGTGCTCGGTACCAAGAGACCCAGTACTTC.